These 29 T cell receptor beta chains came from one sample sequenced in a study of shared clonotypes between healthy human individuals. The repertoire was sequenced with immunoSEQ multiplex PCR; TCRdb's copy has only in-frame clones and lacks some. The sample shows around 600,000 clones, roughly 95% of them seen only once. CD45RO-negative, CCR7-positively selected cells formed the naive CD8 fraction, excluding terminally differentiated effector memory CD45RA+ cells. Material for sequencing was naive CD8+ T cells sorted from blood. These receptors all come from a woman aged 25 to 39 in good health.

The rearrangement joins TRBV12-5 to TRBJ2-3, with 9 bases lining up with TRBD1. Germline V gene sequence: CDR1 LGHNT, CDR2 FRNRAP. CDR3 size: 16 residues. The V and J ends lost 4 bases and 2 bases, in that order; junction bases with no gene match: 7. The DNA of the CDR3 is TGTGCTAGTGGTTCCCGACAGGGGGTGGTCACAGATACGCAGTATTTT. This sequence encodes CASGSRQGVVTDTQYF.

The table lists this clone with a count of one. Other DNA sequences within the sample encode an identical CDR3. V gene TRBV13 combines with J gene TRBJ1-1, with 9 bases identical to TRBD1. The CDR3 has 14 residues. V lost 5 bases and J lost 1; bases outside the gene matches: 2. Per germline, CDR1 PRHDT and CDR2 FYEKMQ (reference sequence). The CDR3 protein is CASSLGQGNTEAFF. The DNA for the CDR3 is TGTGCCAGCAGCCTGGGACAGGGGAACACTGAAGCTTTCTTT.

The chain links TRBV6-6 to TRBJ1-2; D gene unclear. V lost 7 bases and J 4 bases, leaving 16 bases between the germline ends. The germline CDR1 and CDR2 sequences are MNHNY and SVGAGI (reference sequence). CDR3 length: 14 residues. CDR3 region: CASTQMEEFYGYTF. CDR3 DNA sequence: TGTGCCAGCACCCAGATGGAGGAGTTCTATGGCTACACCTTC.

The rearrangement uses TRBV7-6 and TRBJ2-7, with D possibly matching TRBD2 (6 bases). The V end was cut by 2 bases, the J end by 0 bases, with 14 bases between. Germline V gives CDR1 SGHVS, CDR2 FNYEAQ. The CDR3 spans 16 residues. The CDR3 loop reads CASSLRSDGGSYEQYF. In DNA form, the CDR3 reads TGTGCCAGCAGCTTAAGGAGTGACGGGGGCTCCTACGAGCAGTACTTC. The entire variable domain, with the rest obtained from reference TRBV7-6 and TRBJ2-7, is as follows: GAGVSQSPRYKVTKRGQDVALRCDPISGHVSLYWYRQALGQGPEFLTYFNYEAQQDKSGLPNDRFSAERPEGSISTLTIQRTEQRDSAMYRCASSLRSDGGSYEQYFGPGTRLTVT.

J is TRBJ2-3 and V is TRBV28; 9 nucleotides align to TRBD2. The CDR3 is 16 residues long. Germline values: CDR1 MDHEN, CDR2 SYDVKM. Trimming cost V 5 bases and J 0 bases; bases outside gene matches: 6. The CDR3: CASSRLAVTSTDTQYF. Here the CDR3 DNA reads TGTGCCAGCAGTCGACTAGCGGTTACTAGCACAGATACGCAGTATTTT.

The table lists this clone with a count of one. The gene calls are TRBV20-1 and TRBJ2-5; D remains ambiguous. The end of the DNA is better explained by TRBJ2-7, so the J call may be wrong. CDR1 and CDR2 (germline): DFQATT, SNEGSKA (reference sequence). This CDR3 has 11 amino acids. The CDR3 spells CSARPSYEQYF. In nucleotides, the CDR3 is TGCAGTGCTAGACCTTCCTACGAGCAGTACTTC.

This clone was seen only once. The V call is TRBV6-1, the J call TRBJ2-7, with 14 bases aligning to TRBD2. This CDR3 is 15 amino acids long. The V and J ends lost 4 bases and 5 bases, in that order; junction bases with no gene match: 4. Germline CDR1 and CDR2: MNHNS and SASEGT. CDR3 in DNA: TGTGCCAGCAGTGGACTAGCGGGAGGGCTCAACGAGCAGTACTTC. This translates into CASSGLAGGLNEQYF.

The chain is built from TRBV13 and TRBJ2-2; 9 bases map to TRBD1. Germline CDR1 PRHDT, CDR2 FYEKMQ (reference sequence). The CDR3 consists of 16 residues. V dropped 1 base and J dropped 6; count of bases not matched to a gene: 6. CDR3 in DNA: TGTGCCAGCAGCTTAGCGGGACAGGGTATTGCCGGGGAGCTGTTTTTT. It yields the protein CASSLAGQGIAGELFF.

This chain joins TRBV7-9 and TRBJ2-1; 7 nucleotides match TRBD1. Unmatched junction bases numbered 10, after V lost 5 bases and J lost 0 bases. This CDR3 spans 17 amino acids. Germline V gives CDR1 SEHNR, CDR2 FQNEAQ (reference sequence). As DNA, the CDR3 is TGTGCCAGCAGCCCGCCCCCCCGGGACAGCTCCTACAATGAGCAGTTCTTC. Its protein product is CASSPPPRDSSYNEQFF.

For this clone: Different DNA sequences within this sample yield the same CDR3. The V gene is TRBV28, the J gene TRBJ2-1, with 10 bases that match TRBD2. Germline V gene lookup returns CDR1 MDHEN and CDR2 SYDVKM. CDR3 size: 15 residues. The V segment lost 1 base and the J segment 4 bases; nucleotides outside the gene matches: 1. The CDR3 coding sequence is TGTGCCAGCAGTTTATTAGCGGGAGGATACAATGAGCAGTTCTTC. Translated: CASSLLAGGYNEQFF. The whole variable domain, remainder taken from reference TRBV28 and TRBJ2-1, is DVKVTQSSRYLVKRTGEKVFLECVQDMDHENMFWYRQDPGLGLRLIYFSYDVKMKEKGDIPEGYSVSREKKERFSLILESASTNQTSMYLCASSLLAGGYNEQFFGPGTRLTVL.

This clone was seen just once. V usage is TRBV4-1 and J usage is TRBJ1-2, with D possibly being TRBD1 (5 bases). V dropped 0 bases and J dropped 4 bases, with 15 bases sitting between them. This CDR3 spans 16 amino acids. Germline CDR1 is MGHRA and CDR2 is YSYEKL. CDR3 nucleotide sequence: TGCGCCAGCAGCCAAGACGAGGAGAGGGGTTTCTATGGCTACACCTTC. Its protein product is CASSQDEERGFYGYTF.

The chain recombines TRBV7-9 with TRBJ1-1, with 8 bases identical to TRBD1. The CDR3 extends over 17 amino acids. Germline V CDR1 and CDR2: SEHNR, FQNEAQ (reference sequence). The ends lost 5 bases at V and 0 bases at J; junction bases unmatched: 11. The CDR3 nucleotides are TGTGCCAGCAGCCCGCGGACAGGGTCGGTTATGAACACTGAAGCTTTCTTT. This sequence encodes CASSPRTGSVMNTEAFF. The full variable domain, completed using reference TRBV7-9 and TRBJ1-1, is DTGVSQNPRHKITKRGQNVTFRCDPISEHNRLYWYRQTLGQGPEFLTYFQNEAQLEKSRLLSDRFSAERPKGSFSTLEIQRTEQGDSAMYLCASSPRTGSVMNTEAFFGQGTRLTVV.

The V call is TRBV4-2, the J call TRBJ1-2; 9 bases are a match to TRBD1. The V segment lost 2 bases and the J segment 3 bases; nucleotides outside the gene matches: 4. The germline gives CDR1 LGHNA, CDR2 YNFKEQ. This CDR3 region has 15 residues. In nucleotides, the CDR3 is TGTGCCAGCAGCCAAAGGGACAGGGTTGACTATGGCTACACCTTC. Residues: CASSQRDRVDYGYTF.

The CDR3, as DNA: TGTGCCAGCAGTGGCCTTACTAGCGTCTCCTACGAGCAGTACTTC. Translating it yields CASSGLTSVSYEQYF. This sequence joins TRBV6-1 and TRBJ2-7; 7 bases match TRBD2. CDR1 and CDR2 from the germline V gene are MNHNS and SASEGT. V was clipped by 4 bases and J by 0 bases; unmatched bases: 6. The CDR3 is 15 residues long.

This rearrangement joins TRBV5-1 to TRBJ2-1; D not certain. Germline V CDR1 and CDR2: SGHRS, YFSETQ. Trimming removed 0 bases from V and 0 bases from J, with 10 bases in between. The CDR3 covers 16 residues. The CDR3 DNA is TGCGCCAGCAGCTTGGCCGGGTCAGTCTCCTACAATGAGCAGTTCTTC. Residues: CASSLAGSVSYNEQFF.

V and J are TRBV13 and TRBJ2-1, with D possibly matching TRBD2 (6 bases). CDR3 length equals 16 residues. Germline CDR1 PRHDT, CDR2 FYEKMQ (reference sequence). Trimming took 9 bases from V and 10 from J, leaving 28 bases between them. CDR3 sequence (DNA): TGTGCCAGTTCGGTGGGCGGGACGGGCATGGAGTTGGAGCAGTTCTTC. Residues: CASSVGGTGMELEQFF.

This clone was picked up one time. V is TRBV28 and J is TRBJ2-1, with D uncertain. CDR1 is MDHEN and CDR2 is SYDVKM in the germline V gene. Trimming removed 6 bases from V and 8 bases from J, with 11 bases in between. This CDR3 contains 12 residues. The CDR3 spells CASSLIKDEQFF. CDR3 bases: TGTGCCAGCAGCCTTATTAAAGATGAGCAGTTCTTC.

The chain is built from TRBV7-6 and TRBJ2-7; D unclear. Germline V gives CDR1 SGHVS, CDR2 FNYEAQ. V shed 0 bases and J shed 6 bases, with 9 bases lying between them. This CDR3 is 13 amino acids long. The CDR3 loop is CASSLATRAEQYF. CDR3 coding DNA: TGTGCCAGCAGCTTAGCGACCAGAGCCGAGCAGTACTTC.

This sequence joins TRBV28 and TRBJ1-1; 10 bases match TRBD1. Germline assignment: CDR1 MDHEN and CDR2 SYDVKM. The V and J ends lost 5 bases and 1 base, in that order; junction bases with no gene match: 10. This CDR3 is built from 17 residues. CDR3 DNA sequence: TGTGCCAGCAGTCTTCCCGGGACAGGGGTCGGGAACACTGAAGCTTTCTTT. Translating gives CASSLPGTGVGNTEAFF. The complete variable domain, with remaining parts taken from reference TRBV28 and TRBJ1-1, reads DVKVTQSSRYLVKRTGEKVFLECVQDMDHENMFWYRQDPGLGLRLIYFSYDVKMKEKGDIPEGYSVSREKKERFSLILESASTNQTSMYLCASSLPGTGVGNTEAFFGQGTRLTVV.

This chain links TRBV6-5 with TRBJ1-2; the D gene is possibly TRBD1 (6 bases). V lost 5 bases and J lost 3, with 13 bases in between. Germline V lookup: CDR1 MNHEY, CDR2 SVGAGI. There are 14 residues in the CDR3. Here the CDR3 reads CASSRGGGHYGYTF. The CDR3 coding sequence is TGTGCCAGCAGTCGGGGGGGCGGCCACTATGGCTACACCTTC.

The chain has TRBV7-9 and TRBJ1-5; no clear D. This CDR3 has 15 residues. The germline gives CDR1 SEHNR, CDR2 FQNEAQ (reference sequence). With 0 bases removed from V and 0 bases from J, the gap between germline ends came to 6 bases. The CDR3 bases are TGTGCCAGCAGCTTAGCCGGATATAGCAATCAGCCCCAGCATTTT. Protein: CASSLAGYSNQPQHF.

This rearrangement joins TRBV27 to TRBJ2-7, with D hard to call. Germline V gene data show CDR1 as MNHEY and CDR2 as SMNVEV (reference sequence). CDR3 length equals 15 residues. Trimming stripped 1 base from V and 6 bases from J, with 16 bases between. CDR3 bases: TGTGCCAGCAGTTTATACGGCCTGACGAATGGCGAGCAGTACTTC. Its protein product is CASSLYGLTNGEQYF.

This clone was picked up one time. This chain links TRBV21-1 with TRBJ2-7; TRBD2 reflects the table's D call only, with no check against the DNA. TRBV21-1 is termed a pseudogene. CDR3 length equals 16 residues. CDR3 DNA sequence: TGTGCCAGCGGAGCAGGGATCTACGGGAGCCCCAACGAGCAGTACTTC. Its translation is CASGAGIYGSPNEQYF.

This clone appeared a single time. This chain uses TRBV5-1 with TRBJ2-7; D is ambiguous. V lost 0 bases to trimming and J lost 0 bases, with 10 bases between them. Germline loops: CDR1 SGHRS, CDR2 YFSETQ. The length of the CDR3 is 15 residues. The CDR3 region is CASSLDGLSSYEQYF. CDR3 nucleotide sequence: TGCGCCAGCAGCTTGGACGGGCTAAGCTCCTACGAGCAGTACTTC.

The V gene is TRBV5-1, the J gene TRBJ2-7; D gene uncertain. The CDR3 is made up of 13 amino acids. V lost 4 bases and J lost 1, with 9 bases in between. The V gene's germline CDR1 is SGHRS and CDR2 YFSETQ. CDR3 bases: TGCGCCAGCAGCCCTCACCCTTCCTACGAGCAGTACTTC. This encodes CASSPHPSYEQYF. Full variable domain (remainder filled in from reference TRBV5-1 and TRBJ2-7): KAGVTQTPRYLIKTRGQQVTLSCSPISGHRSVSWYQQTPGQGLQFLFEYFSETQRNKGNFPGRFSGRQFSNSRSEMNVSTLELGDSALYLCASSPHPSYEQYFGPGTRLTVT.

The chain carries TRBV5-6 and TRBJ1-5; no definite D call. V lost 0 bases, J lost 8 bases, and 9 bases lay in between. The germline V gene has CDR1 SGHDT and CDR2 YYEEEE. CDR3 length equals 13 residues. The CDR3 DNA follows: TGTGCCAGCAGCTTGGAGGGCGGGGAGCCCCAGCATTTT. Translation gives CASSLEGGEPQHF.

The V gene is TRBV10-2, the J gene TRBJ2-1; possible D gene TRBD1, 5 bases. Germline-derived CDR1 and CDR2 are WSHSY and SAAADI. V was clipped by 8 bases and J by 8 bases, with 13 bases between them. CDR3 length equals 12 residues. The CDR3 coding sequence is TGCGCCAGCTGGGGCGGTGTCGATGAGCAGTTCTTC. This codes for CASWGGVDEQFF.

This chain uses TRBV29-1 with TRBJ2-3; TRBD1 agrees at 9 bases. Per the germline V gene, CDR1 is SQVTM and CDR2 is ANQGSEA. The V gene end was trimmed by 0 bases and the J gene end by 2 bases; junction bases not matched to a gene: 21. The CDR3 length is 21 residues. CDR3 loop: CSVEDLATGGPREWNTDTQYF. Here the CDR3 DNA reads TGCAGCGTTGAAGATCTTGCCACAGGGGGCCCCCGGGAGTGGAACACAGATACGCAGTATTTT.

Here the CDR3 DNA reads TGTGCCAGCAGTTTCTCCGGACAGGCCCACGAGCAGTACTTC. This encodes CASSFSGQAHEQYF. The chain carries TRBV27 and TRBJ2-5, with 7 bases identical to TRBD1. The J call could be wrong; TRBJ2-7 is a better fit for the DNA end. Germline V gives CDR1 MNHEY, CDR2 SMNVEV (reference sequence). This CDR3 has 14 amino acids.